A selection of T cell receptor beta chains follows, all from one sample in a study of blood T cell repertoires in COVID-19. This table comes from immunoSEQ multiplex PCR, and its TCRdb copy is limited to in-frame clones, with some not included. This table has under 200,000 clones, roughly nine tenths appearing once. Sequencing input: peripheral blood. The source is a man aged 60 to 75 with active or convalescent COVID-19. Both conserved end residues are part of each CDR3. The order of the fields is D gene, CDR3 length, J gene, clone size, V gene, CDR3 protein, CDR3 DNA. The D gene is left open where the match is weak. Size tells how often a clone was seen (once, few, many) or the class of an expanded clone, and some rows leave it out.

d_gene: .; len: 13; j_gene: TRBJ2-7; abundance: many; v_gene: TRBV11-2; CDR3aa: CASSLGQGGEQYF; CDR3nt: TGTGCCAGCAGCTTAGGTCAGGGGGGCGAGCAGTACTTC
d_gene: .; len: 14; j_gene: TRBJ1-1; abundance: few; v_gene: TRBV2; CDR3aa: CASSVKREGTEAFF; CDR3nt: TGTGCCAGCAGCGTGAAAAGGGAGGGCACTGAAGCTTTCTTT
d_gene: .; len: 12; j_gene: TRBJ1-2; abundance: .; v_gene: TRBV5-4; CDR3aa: CASSPQGGGYTF; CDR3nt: TGTGCCAGCAGCCCACAGGGTGGTGGCTACACCTTC
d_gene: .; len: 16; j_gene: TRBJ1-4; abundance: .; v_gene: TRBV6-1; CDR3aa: CASSDGNRQANEKLFF; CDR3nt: TGTGCCAGCAGTGACGGAAACCGACAGGCTAATGAAAAACTGTTTTTT
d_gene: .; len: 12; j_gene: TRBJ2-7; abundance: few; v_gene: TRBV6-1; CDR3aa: CASSDGTNEQYF; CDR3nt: TGTGCCAGCAGTGACGGGACAAACGAGCAGTACTTC
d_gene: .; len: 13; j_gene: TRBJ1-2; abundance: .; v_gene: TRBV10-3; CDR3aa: CAISGVGEIGYTF; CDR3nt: TGTGCCATCAGTGGGGTTGGGGAGATTGGCTACACCTTC
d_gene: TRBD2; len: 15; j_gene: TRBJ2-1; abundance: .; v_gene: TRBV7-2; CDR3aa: CASSLDRGGYNEQFF; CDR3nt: TGTGCCAGCAGCTTAGATCGCGGGGGCTACAATGAGCAGTTCTTC
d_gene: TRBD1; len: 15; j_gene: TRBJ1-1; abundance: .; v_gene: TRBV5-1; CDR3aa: CASSSIGQGSTEAFF; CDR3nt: TGCGCCAGCAGCTCGATTGGACAGGGGAGCACTGAAGCTTTCTTT
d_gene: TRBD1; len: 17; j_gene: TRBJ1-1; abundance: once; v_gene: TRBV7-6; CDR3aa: CASSFFDRGTFNTEAFF; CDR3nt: TGTGCCAGCAGCTTTTTCGACAGGGGGACCTTTAACACTGAAGCTTTCTTT
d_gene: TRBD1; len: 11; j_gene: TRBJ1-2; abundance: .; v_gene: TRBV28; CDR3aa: CASSSDRGFIF; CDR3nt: TGTGCCAGCAGTTCCGACAGGGGGTTCATCTTC
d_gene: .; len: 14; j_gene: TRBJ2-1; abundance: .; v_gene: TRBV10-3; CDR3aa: CAISESQGRNEQFF; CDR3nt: TGTGCCATCAGTGAGTCACAGGGTAGAAATGAGCAGTTCTTC
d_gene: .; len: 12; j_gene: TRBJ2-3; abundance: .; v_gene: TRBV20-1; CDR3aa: CSASTSTDTQYF; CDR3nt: TGCAGTGCCAGTACTAGCACAGATACGCAGTATTTT
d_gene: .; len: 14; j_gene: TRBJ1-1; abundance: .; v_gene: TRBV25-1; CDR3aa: CASRDSYSYTEAFF; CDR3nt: TGTGCCAGCAGGGACTCATATTCTTACACTGAAGCTTTCTTT
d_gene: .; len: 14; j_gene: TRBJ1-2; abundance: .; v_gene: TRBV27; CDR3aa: CASRALGGDYGYTF; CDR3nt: TGTGCCAGCAGAGCACTAGGGGGGGACTATGGCTACACCTTC
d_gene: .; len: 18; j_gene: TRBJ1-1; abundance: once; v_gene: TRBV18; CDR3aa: CASSPSVPIVSQNTEAFF; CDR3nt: TGTGCCAGCTCACCCTCCGTCCCTATCGTCTCTCAAAACACTGAAGCTTTCTTT
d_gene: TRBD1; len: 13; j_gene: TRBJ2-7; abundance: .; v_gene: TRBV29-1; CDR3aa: CSVEGEGADEQYF; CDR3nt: TGCAGCGTTGAAGGAGAGGGGGCGGATGAGCAGTACTTC
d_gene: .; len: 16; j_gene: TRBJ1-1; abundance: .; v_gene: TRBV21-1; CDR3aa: CATPDFDRSANTEAFF; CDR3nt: TGTGCCACCCCGGACTTTGACAGGAGCGCCAACACTGAAGCTTTCTTT
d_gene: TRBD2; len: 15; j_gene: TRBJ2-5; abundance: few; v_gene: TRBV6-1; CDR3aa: CASSEGTSDWETQYF; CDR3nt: TGTGCCAGCAGTGAAGGGACTAGCGATTGGGAGACCCAGTACTTC
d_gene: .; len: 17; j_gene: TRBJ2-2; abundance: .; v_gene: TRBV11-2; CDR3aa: CASSPGVGRTDTGELFF; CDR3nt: TGTGCCAGCAGCCCAGGGGTGGGCAGGACCGACACCGGGGAGCTGTTTTTT
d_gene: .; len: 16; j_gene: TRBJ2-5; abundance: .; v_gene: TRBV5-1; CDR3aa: CASSYGGQGIRETQYF; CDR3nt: TGCGCCAGCAGCTACGGGGGGCAGGGTATTCGGGAGACCCAGTACTTC
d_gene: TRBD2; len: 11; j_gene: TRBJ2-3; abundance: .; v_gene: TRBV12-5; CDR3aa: CASRRAGAPYF; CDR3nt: TGTGCTAGTAGGCGAGCGGGGGCCCCGTATTTT
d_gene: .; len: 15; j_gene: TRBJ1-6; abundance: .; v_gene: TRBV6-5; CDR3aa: CASMRSGNMDSPLHF; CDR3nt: TGTGCCAGCATGCGGTCAGGGAATATGGATTCACCCCTCCACTTT
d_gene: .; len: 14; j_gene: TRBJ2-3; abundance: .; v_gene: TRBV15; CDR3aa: CATSRGHMTDTQYF; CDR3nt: TGTGCCACCAGCAGAGGGCATATGACAGATACGCAGTATTTT
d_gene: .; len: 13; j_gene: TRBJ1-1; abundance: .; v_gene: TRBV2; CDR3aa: CASSRDKNTEAFF; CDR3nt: TGTGCCAGCAGTCGAGACAAAAACACTGAAGCTTTCTTT
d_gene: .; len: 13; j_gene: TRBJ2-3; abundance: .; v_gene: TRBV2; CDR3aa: CASRSASTDTQYF; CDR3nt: TGTGCCAGCAGGAGCGCGAGCACAGATACGCAGTATTTT
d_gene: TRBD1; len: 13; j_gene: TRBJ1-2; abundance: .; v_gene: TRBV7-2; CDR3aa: CASSGQGVDGYTF; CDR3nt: TGTGCCAGCAGCGGACAGGGGGTCGATGGCTACACCTTC
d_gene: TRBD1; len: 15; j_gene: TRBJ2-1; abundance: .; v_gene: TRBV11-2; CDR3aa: CASSLRDREGNEQFF; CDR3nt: TGTGCCAGCAGCCTCCGGGACAGGGAAGGCAATGAGCAGTTCTTC
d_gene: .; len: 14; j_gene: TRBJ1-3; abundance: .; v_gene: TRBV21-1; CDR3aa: CASSMASSGNTIYF; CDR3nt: TGTGCCAGCAGTATGGCAAGCTCTGGAAACACCATATATTTT
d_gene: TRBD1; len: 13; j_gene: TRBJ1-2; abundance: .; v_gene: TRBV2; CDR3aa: CASSESQGGGYTF; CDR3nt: TGTGCCAGCAGTGAATCCCAGGGGGGAGGCTACACCTTC
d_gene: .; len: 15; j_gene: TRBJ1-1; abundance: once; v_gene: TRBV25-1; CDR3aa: CASSPAGGTHTEAFF; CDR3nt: TGTGCCAGCTCCCCCGCCGGGGGTACACACACTGAAGCTTTCTTT
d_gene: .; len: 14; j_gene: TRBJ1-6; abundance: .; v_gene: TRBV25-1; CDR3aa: CASSGETGNSPLHF; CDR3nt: TGTGCCAGCAGTGGGGAGACGGGTAATTCACCCCTCCACTTT
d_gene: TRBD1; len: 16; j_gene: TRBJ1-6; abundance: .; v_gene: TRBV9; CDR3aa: CASSAGGSVKDSPLHF; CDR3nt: TGTGCCAGCAGCGCAGGGGGCTCGGTCAAGGATTCACCCCTCCACTTT
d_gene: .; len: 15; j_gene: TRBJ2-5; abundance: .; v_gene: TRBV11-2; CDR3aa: CASSQNPDRGETQYF; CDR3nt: TGTGCCAGCAGCCAAAATCCTGACCGCGGAGAGACCCAGTACTTC
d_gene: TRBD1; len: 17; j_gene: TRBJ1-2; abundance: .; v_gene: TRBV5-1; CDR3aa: CASSSAALRDSPYGYTF; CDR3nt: TGCGCCAGCAGCTCCGCCGCCCTTCGGGACAGTCCCTATGGCTACACCTTC
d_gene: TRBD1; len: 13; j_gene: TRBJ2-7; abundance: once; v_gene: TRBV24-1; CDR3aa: CATKGQGPYEQYF; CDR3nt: TGTGCCACCAAGGGACAGGGTCCCTACGAGCAGTACTTC
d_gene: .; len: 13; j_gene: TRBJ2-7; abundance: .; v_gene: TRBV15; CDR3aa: CATSHSQGDEQYF; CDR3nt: TGTGCCACCAGCCACTCGCAAGGGGACGAGCAGTACTTC
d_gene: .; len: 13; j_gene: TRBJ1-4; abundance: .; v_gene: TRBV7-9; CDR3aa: CASRPSEVEKLFF; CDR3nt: TGTGCCAGCAGACCTAGTGAAGTTGAAAAACTGTTTTTT
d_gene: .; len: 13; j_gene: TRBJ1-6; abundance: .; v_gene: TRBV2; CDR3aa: CASSNRVGSPLHF; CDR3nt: TGTGCCAGCAGTAACAGGGTCGGTTCACCCCTCCACTTT
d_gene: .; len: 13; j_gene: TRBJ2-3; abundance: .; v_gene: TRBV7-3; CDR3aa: CASSLGSGDTQYF; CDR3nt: TGTGCCAGCAGCTTAGGTTCAGGAGATACGCAGTATTTT
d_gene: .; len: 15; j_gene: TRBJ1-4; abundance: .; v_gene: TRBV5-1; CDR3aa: CASSLAGQGGEKLFF; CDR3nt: TGCGCCAGCAGCTTGGCCGGGCAGGGCGGCGAAAAACTGTTTTTT
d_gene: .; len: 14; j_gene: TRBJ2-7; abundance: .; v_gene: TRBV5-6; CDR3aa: CASSFRRSSYEQYF; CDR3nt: TGTGCCAGCAGCTTCCGGCGGAGCTCCTACGAGCAGTACTTC
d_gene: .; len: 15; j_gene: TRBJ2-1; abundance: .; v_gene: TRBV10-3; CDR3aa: CAISDLEITYNEQFF; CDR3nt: TGTGCCATCAGTGATCTAGAAATCACCTACAATGAGCAGTTCTTC
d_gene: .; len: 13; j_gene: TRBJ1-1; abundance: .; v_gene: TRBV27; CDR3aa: CASSLARGTEAFF; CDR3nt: TGTGCCAGCAGTCTGGCTAGGGGCACTGAAGCTTTCTTT
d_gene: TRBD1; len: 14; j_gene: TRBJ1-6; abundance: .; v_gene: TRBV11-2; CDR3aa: CASSTQGFNSPLHF; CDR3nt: TGTGCCAGCAGCACACAGGGGTTTAATTCACCCCTCCACTTT
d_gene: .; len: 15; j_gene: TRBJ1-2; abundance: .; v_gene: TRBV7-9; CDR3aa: CASSLLGVPFYGYTF; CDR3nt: TGTGCCAGCAGCTTATTAGGGGTTCCGTTCTATGGCTACACCTTC
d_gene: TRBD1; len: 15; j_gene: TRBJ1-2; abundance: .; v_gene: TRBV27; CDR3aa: CASSRQGRVQGGYTF; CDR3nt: TGTGCCAGCAGTCGACAGGGAAGGGTTCAAGGTGGCTACACCTTC
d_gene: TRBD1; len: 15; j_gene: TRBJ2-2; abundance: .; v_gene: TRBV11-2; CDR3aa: CASSLRTGDTGELFF; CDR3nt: TGTGCCAGCAGCTTAAGGACAGGGGACACCGGGGAGCTGTTTTTT
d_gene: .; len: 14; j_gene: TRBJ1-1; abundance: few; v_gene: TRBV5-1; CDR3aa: CASSSLTENTEAFF; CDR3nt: TGCGCCAGCAGCTCCTTGACAGAGAACACTGAAGCTTTCTTT
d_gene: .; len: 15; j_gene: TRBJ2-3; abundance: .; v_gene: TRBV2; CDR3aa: CASSLPRTARDTQYF; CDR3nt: TGTGCCAGCAGTCTCCCCCGAACCGCCAGGGATACGCAGTATTTT
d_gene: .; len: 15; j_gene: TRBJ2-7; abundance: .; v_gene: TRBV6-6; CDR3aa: CASSYPTRGAHEQYF; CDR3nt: TGTGCCAGCAGTTACCCAACGCGTGGGGCCCACGAGCAGTACTTC
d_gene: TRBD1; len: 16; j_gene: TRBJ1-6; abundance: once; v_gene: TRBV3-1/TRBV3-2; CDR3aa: CASSPGTGRNNSPLHF; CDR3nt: TGTGCCAGCAGCCCTGGGACAGGAAGGAATAATTCACCCCTCCACTTT